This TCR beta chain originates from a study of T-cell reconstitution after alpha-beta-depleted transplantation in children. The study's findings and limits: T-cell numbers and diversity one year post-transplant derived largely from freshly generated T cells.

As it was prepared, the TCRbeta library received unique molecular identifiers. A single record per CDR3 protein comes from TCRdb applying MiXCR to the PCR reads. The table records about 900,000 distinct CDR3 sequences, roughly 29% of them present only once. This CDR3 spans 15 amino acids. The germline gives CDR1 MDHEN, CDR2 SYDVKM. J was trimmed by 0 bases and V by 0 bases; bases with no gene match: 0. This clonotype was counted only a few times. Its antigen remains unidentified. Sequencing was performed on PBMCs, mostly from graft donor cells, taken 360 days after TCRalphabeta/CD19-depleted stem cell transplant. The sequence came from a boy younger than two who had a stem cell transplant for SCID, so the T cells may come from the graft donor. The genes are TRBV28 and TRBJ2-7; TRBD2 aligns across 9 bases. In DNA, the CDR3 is TGTGCCAGCAGTTTATGGGGACTAGCCTCCTACGAGCAGTACTTC. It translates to CASSLWGLASYEQYF.